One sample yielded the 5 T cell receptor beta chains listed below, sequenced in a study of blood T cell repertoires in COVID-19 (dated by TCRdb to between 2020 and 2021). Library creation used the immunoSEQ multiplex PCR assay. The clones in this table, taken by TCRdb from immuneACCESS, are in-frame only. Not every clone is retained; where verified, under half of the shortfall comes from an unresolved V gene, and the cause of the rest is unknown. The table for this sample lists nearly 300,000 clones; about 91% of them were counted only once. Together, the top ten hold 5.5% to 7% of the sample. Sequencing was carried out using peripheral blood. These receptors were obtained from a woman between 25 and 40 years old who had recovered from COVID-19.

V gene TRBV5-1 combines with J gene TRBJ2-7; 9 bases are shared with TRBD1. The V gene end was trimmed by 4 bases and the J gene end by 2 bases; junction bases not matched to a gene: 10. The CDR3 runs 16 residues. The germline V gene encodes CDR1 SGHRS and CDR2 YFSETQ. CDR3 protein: CASSPTPGQGTYEQYF. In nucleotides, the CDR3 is TGCGCCAGCAGCCCGACACCGGGACAGGGTACCTACGAGCAGTACTTC. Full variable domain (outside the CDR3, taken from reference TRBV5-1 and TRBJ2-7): KAGVTQTPRYLIKTRGQQVTLSCSPISGHRSVSWYQQTPGQGLQFLFEYFSETQRNKGNFPGRFSGRQFSNSRSEMNVSTLELGDSALYLCASSPTPGQGTYEQYFGPGTRLTVT.

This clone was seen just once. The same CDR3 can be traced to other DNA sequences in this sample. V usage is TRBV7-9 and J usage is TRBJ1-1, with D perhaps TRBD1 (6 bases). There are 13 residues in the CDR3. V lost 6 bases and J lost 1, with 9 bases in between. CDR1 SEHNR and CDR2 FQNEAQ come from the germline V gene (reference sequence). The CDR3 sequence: CASSRTENTEAFF. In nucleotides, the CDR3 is TGTGCCAGCAGTAGGACAGAGAACACTGAAGCTTTCTTT.

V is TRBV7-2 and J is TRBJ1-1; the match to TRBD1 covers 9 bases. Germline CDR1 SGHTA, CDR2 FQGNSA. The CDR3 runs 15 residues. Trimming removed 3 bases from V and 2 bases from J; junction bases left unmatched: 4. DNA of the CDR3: TGTGCCAGCAGCTTGCGGGGACAGGGAAACACTGAAGCTTTCTTT. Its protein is CASSLRGQGNTEAFF. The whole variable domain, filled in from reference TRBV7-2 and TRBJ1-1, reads GAGVSQSPSNKVTEKGKDVELRCDPISGHTALYWYRQSLGQGLEFLIYFQGNSAPDKSGLPSDRFSAERTGGSVSTLTIQRTQQEDSAVYLCASSLRGQGNTEAFFGQGTRLTVV.

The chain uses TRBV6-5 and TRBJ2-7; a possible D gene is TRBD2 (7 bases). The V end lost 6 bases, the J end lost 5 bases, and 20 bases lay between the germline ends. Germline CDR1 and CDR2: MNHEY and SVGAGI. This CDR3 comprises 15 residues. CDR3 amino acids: CASRRRVGGLDEQYF. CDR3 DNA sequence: TGTGCCAGCAGGCGTCGGGTGGGGGGGCTGGACGAGCAGTACTTC.

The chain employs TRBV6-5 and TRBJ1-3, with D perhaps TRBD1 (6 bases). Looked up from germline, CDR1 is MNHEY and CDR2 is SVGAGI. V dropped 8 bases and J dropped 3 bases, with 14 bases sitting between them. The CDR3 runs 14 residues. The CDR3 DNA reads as TGTGCCAGCCTTAACAGGGTGGATGGAAACACCATATATTTT. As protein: CASLNRVDGNTIYF.